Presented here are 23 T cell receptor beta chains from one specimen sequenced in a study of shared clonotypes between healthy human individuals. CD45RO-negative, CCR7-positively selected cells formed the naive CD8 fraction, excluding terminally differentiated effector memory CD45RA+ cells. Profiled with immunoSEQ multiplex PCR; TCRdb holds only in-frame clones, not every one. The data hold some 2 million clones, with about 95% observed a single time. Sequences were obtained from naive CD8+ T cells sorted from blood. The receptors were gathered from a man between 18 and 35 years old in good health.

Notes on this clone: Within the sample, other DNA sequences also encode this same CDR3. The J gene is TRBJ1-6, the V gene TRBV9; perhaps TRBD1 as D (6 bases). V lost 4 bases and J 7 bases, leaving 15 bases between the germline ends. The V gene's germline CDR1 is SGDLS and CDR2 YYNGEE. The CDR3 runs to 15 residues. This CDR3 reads CASSPTQGPNSPLHF. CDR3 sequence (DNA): TGTGCCAGCAGCCCCACTCAGGGGCCCAATTCACCCCTCCACTTT.

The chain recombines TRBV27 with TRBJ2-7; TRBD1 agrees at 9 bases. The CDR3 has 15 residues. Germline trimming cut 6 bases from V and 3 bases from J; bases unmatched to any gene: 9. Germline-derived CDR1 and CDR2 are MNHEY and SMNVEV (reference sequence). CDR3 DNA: TGTGCCAGCAGCTCCGGACAGGGGCAAATCTACGAGCAGTACTTC. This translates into CASSSGQGQIYEQYF.

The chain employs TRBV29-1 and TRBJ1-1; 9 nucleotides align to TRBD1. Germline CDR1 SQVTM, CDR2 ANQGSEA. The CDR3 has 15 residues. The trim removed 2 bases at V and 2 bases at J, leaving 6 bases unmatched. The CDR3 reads CSVETGGVYNTEAFF. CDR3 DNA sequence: TGCAGCGTTGAAACAGGGGGCGTTTATAACACTGAAGCTTTCTTT.

CDR3 coding DNA: TGTGCCAGCAGCTTTAGTTTCCGGGACAGGACAGGAACAGATACGCAGTATTTT. It specifies CASSFSFRDRTGTDTQYF. The chain uses TRBV7-9 and TRBJ2-3; 8 bases align to TRBD1. The CDR3 sequence is 18 residues long. The germline gives CDR1 SEHNR, CDR2 FQNEAQ (reference sequence). V was pared by 3 bases and J by 3 bases, with 14 bases of the junction left unmatched.

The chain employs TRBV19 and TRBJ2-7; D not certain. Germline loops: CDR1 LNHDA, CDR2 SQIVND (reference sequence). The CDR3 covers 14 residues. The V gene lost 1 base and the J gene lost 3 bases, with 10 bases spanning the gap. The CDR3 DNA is TGTGCCAGTAGTATAGTGGGCGACAACTACGAGCAGTACTTC. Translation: CASSIVGDNYEQYF.

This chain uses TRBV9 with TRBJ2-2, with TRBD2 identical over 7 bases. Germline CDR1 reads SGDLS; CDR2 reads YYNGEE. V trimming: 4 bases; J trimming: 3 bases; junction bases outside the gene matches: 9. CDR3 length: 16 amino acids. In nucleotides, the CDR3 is TGTGCCAGCAGCCCCGGGGGGATTACCTACACCGGGGAGCTGTTTTTT. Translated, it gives CASSPGGITYTGELFF.

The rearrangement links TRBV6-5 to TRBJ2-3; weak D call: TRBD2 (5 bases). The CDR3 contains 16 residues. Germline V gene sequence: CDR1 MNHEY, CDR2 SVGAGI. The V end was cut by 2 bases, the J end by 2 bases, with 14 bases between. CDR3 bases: TGTGCCAGCAGTTACGAGGGAAGCGGAGCCACAGATACGCAGTATTTT. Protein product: CASSYEGSGATDTQYF.

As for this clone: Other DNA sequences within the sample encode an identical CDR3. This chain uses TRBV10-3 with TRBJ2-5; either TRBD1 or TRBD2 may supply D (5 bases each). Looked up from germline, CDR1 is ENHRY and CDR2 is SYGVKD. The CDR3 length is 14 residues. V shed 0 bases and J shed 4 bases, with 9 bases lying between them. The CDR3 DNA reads TGTGCCATCAGTGAGTCGGGGGAAGGAGAGACCCAGTACTTC. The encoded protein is CAISESGEGETQYF.

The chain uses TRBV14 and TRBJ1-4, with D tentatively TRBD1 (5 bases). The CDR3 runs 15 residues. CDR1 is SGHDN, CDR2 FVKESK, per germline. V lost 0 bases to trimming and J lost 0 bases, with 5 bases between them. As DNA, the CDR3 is TGTGCCAGCAGCCAAGAGACAGCAACTAATGAAAAACTGTTTTTT. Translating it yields CASSQETATNEKLFF.

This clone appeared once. The CDR3 here is CASSEDKNRVGSEQYF. CDR3 nucleotides: TGTGCCAGCAGTGAAGATAAGAACAGGGTAGGCTCCGAGCAGTACTTC. J is TRBJ2-7 and V is TRBV6-1, with TRBD1 as a possible D gene (6 bases). V was shortened by 1 base and J by 6 bases, with 19 bases between the two germline ends. The V gene's germline CDR1 is MNHNS and CDR2 SASEGT. The CDR3 extends over 16 amino acids.

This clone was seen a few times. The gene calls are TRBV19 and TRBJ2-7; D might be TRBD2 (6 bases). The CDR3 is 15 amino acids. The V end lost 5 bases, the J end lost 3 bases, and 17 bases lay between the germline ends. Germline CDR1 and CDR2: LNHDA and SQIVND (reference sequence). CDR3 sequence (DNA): TGTGCCAGTAGTCCGGGGGTGGGTAGTCTCTACGAGCAGTACTTC. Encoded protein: CASSPGVGSLYEQYF.

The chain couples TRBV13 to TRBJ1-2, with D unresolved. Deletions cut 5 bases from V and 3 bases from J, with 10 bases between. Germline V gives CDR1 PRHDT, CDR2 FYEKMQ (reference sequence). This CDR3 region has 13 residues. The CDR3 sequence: CASSNSGYYGYTF. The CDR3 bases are TGTGCCAGCAGCAACTCAGGTTACTATGGCTACACCTTC.

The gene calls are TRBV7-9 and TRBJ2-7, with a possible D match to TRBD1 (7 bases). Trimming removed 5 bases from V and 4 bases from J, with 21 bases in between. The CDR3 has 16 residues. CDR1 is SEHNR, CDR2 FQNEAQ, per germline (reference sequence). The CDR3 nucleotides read TGTGCCAGCAGCGACTCCACAGGGGAGGAGGAGTACGAGCAGTACTTC. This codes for CASSDSTGEEEYEQYF.

CDR3 in amino acids: CASRRLAGSWDEQFF. CDR3 coding DNA: TGTGCCAGCAGACGACTAGCGGGGAGTTGGGATGAGCAGTTCTTC. The chain couples TRBV7-9 to TRBJ2-1; the match to TRBD2 covers 11 bases. The CDR3 sequence is 15 residues long. The V gene's germline CDR1 is SEHNR and CDR2 FQNEAQ (reference sequence). V shed 6 bases and J 8 bases; nucleotides not matched to a gene: 9.

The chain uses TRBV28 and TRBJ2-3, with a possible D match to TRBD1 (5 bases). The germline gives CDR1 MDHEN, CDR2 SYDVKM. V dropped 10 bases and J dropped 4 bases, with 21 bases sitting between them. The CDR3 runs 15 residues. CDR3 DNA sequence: TGTGCCACCGATAGGGGCAGGGTCGGATCAGATACGCAGTATTTT. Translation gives CATDRGRVGSDTQYF. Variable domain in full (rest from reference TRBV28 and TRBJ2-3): DVKVTQSSRYLVKRTGEKVFLECVQDMDHENMFWYRQDPGLGLRLIYFSYDVKMKEKGDIPEGYSVSREKKERFSLILESASTNQTSMYLCATDRGRVGSDTQYFGPGTRLTVL.

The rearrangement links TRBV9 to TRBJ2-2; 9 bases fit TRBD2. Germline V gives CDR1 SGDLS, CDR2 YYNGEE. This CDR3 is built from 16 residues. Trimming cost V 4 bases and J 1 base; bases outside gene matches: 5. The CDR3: CASSPWTSENTGELFF. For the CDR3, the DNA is TGTGCCAGCAGCCCCTGGACTAGCGAGAACACCGGGGAGCTGTTTTTT.

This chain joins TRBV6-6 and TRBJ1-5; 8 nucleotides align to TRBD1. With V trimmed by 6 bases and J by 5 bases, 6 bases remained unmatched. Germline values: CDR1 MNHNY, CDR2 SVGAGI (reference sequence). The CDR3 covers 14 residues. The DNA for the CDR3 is TGTGCCAGCAGCCCCCAGGGGGCTGATCAGCCCCAGCATTTT. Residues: CASSPQGADQPQHF.

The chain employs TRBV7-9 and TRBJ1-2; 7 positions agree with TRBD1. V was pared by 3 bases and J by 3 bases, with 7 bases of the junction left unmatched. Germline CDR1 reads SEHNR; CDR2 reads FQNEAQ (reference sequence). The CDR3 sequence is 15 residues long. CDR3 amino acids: CASSFTDRADYGYTF. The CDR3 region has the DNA TGTGCCAGCAGCTTCACAGACAGGGCGGACTATGGCTACACCTTC.

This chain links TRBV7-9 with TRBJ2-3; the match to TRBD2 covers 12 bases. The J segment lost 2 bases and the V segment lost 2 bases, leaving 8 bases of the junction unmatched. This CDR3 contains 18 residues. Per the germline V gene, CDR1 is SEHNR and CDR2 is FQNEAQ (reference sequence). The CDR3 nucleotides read TGTGCCAGCAGCTTACCGACTAGCGGGGGAGCCCACACAGATACGCAGTATTTT. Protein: CASSLPTSGGAHTDTQYF.

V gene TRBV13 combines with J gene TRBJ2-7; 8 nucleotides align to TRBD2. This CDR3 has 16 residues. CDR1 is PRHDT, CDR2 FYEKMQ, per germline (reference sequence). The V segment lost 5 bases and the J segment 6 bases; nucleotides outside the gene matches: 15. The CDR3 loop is CASSPGVAGYLGEQYF. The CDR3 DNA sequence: TGTGCCAGCAGCCCGGGGGTAGCGGGATATTTGGGCGAGCAGTACTTC.

CDR3 residues: CASSLSLVGEQYF. In nucleotides, the CDR3 is TGTGCCAGCAGCTTATCACTCGTGGGGGAGCAGTACTTC. This chain uses TRBV13 with TRBJ2-7, with unresolved D. Germline values: CDR1 PRHDT, CDR2 FYEKMQ (reference sequence). The CDR3 is made up of 13 amino acids. The ends were cut back, 2 bases at V and 7 bases at J, with 12 bases in the middle.

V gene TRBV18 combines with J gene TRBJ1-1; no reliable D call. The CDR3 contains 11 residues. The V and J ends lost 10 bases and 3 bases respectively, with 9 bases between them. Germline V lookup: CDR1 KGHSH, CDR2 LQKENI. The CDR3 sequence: CANRWDTEAFF. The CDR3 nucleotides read TGTGCCAACCGATGGGACACTGAAGCTTTCTTT.

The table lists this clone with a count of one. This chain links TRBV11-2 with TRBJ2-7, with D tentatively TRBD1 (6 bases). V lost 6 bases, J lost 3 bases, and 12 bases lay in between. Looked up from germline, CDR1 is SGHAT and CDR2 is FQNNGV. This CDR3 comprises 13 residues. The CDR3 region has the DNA TGTGCCAGCAGGCAGGGGACATTCTACGAGCAGTACTTC. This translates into CASRQGTFYEQYF.